These 4 T cell receptor beta chains share one sample of origin, sequenced in a study of blood T cell repertoires in COVID-19 (dated by TCRdb to between 2020 and 2021). Library preparation was by the immunoSEQ multiplex PCR assay. TCRdb re-hosts the immuneACCESS table, in-frame sequences only. Its copies lack some clones; in the studies checked, an unresolved V gene accounts for under half of them, and the cause for the rest is not known. For this sample the table gives over 200,000 clones, of which about 86% were detected only once. 5.7% of the sample comes from the top ten. Sequencing used peripheral blood. The receptor source for this set is a man of 80 years or more with acute or convalescent COVID-19.

The chain carries TRBV10-3 and TRBJ2-1; no firm D call. Trimming took 8 bases from V and 5 from J, leaving 10 bases between them. CDR1 and CDR2 (germline): ENHRY, SYGVKD. There are 12 residues in the CDR3. DNA of the CDR3: TGTGCCATCCGACAACTCGACAATGAGCAGTTCTTC. Its protein product is CAIRQLDNEQFF.

The V gene is TRBV19, the J gene TRBJ1-5; D is unresolved. CDR3 length: 18 amino acids. The germline gives CDR1 LNHDA, CDR2 SQIVND (reference sequence). V lost 4 bases and J lost 2, with 21 bases in between. CDR3 sequence: CASSKGQFDFRGNQPQHF. The CDR3 DNA is TGTGCCAGTAGTAAAGGTCAATTCGACTTTCGCGGCAATCAGCCCCAGCATTTT.

V is TRBV7-6 and J is TRBJ2-3, with 9 bases matching TRBD2. CDR3 length: 15 amino acids. CDR1 and CDR2 from the germline V gene are SGHVS and FNYEAQ. Trimming cost V 6 bases and J 4 bases; bases outside gene matches: 8. The CDR3: CASRRGGGSADTQYF. CDR3 DNA sequence: TGTGCCAGCAGGCGGGGGGGCGGGAGTGCAGATACGCAGTATTTT.

The V and J genes are TRBV7-2 and TRBJ2-2; 8 bases are a match to TRBD1. Germline assignment: CDR1 SGHTA and CDR2 FQGNSA. Trimming cost V 5 bases and J 0 bases; bases outside gene matches: 8. The CDR3 has 17 amino acids. The CDR3: CASSPGTGVANTGELFF. The DNA for the CDR3 is TGTGCCAGCAGCCCGGGGACAGGAGTCGCGAACACCGGGGAGCTGTTTTTT.